One sample yielded the 25 T cell receptor beta chains listed below, sequenced in a study of blood T cell repertoires in COVID-19. Method: immunoSEQ multiplex PCR; TCRdb's copy keeps in-frame clones and lacks some. Counted here are under 450,000 clones, around 83% occurring once; the ten biggest clones make up about 4.8%. Sequenced: PBMCs or T cells enriched from blood (not recorded which). These receptors all come from a woman between 50 and 59 years old who had recovered from COVID-19.

The chain recombines TRBV7-9 with TRBJ1-5; 10 bases line up with TRBD1. Germline CDR1 reads SEHNR; CDR2 reads FQNEAQ (reference sequence). The CDR3 has 14 residues. V shed 5 bases, J shed 7 bases, and the junction held 5 bases outside the gene matches. The CDR3 bases are TGTGCCAGCAGCAAGGACAGGGGGGACCAGCCCCAGCATTTT. Translating it yields CASSKDRGDQPQHF.

The chain links TRBV6-5 to TRBJ2-7; 9 bases line up with TRBD2. The CDR3 runs to 13 residues. Germline V lookup: CDR1 MNHEY, CDR2 SVGAGI. As DNA, the CDR3 is TGTGCTCTGGGGGCTAGCGGGAACTACGAGCAGTACTTC. Amino acids: CALGASGNYEQYF.

This rearrangement joins TRBV27 to TRBJ2-7; TRBD1 is a possible D gene (7 bases). Germline-derived CDR1 and CDR2 are MNHEY and SMNVEV (reference sequence). The length of the CDR3 is 15 residues. V lost 6 bases and J lost 3, with 18 bases in between. CDR3 nucleotides: TGTGCCAGCAGCCTACGGGGGACAGAGTTCTACGAGCAGTACTTC. This translates into CASSLRGTEFYEQYF.

The chain recombines TRBV12-3 or TRBV12-4 with TRBJ1-1, with D possibly matching TRBD1 (6 bases). This CDR3 is 11 amino acids long. The V gene lost 8 bases and the J gene lost 8 bases, with 12 bases spanning the gap. CDR3 bases: TGTGCCAGCGGACAGTGGGGAGAAGCTTTCTTT. Translated, it gives CASGQWGEAFF.

This sequence joins TRBV29-1 and TRBJ2-5; no definite D call. The CDR3 loop spans 12 amino acids. V lost 7 bases, J lost 0 bases, and 9 bases lay in between. The germline CDR1 and CDR2 sequences are SQVTM and ANQGSEA. The CDR3 region has the DNA TGCAGCGCATCGAGATACCAAGAGACCCAGTACTTC. It is translated as CSASRYQETQYF.

This chain links TRBV12-2 with TRBJ2-2; TRBD2, the table's D call, lacks a check against the DNA. TRBV12-2 is a known pseudogene. There are 14 residues in the CDR3. The CDR3 protein is CASRLGLRVGELFF. In DNA form, the CDR3 reads TGTGCAAGTCGCTTAGGGCTTCGGGTCGGGGAGCTGTTTTTT.

V gene TRBV7-2 combines with J gene TRBJ1-2; no definite D call. The CDR3 is 11 residues long. Germline V lookup: CDR1 SGHTA, CDR2 FQGNSA. Trimming took 3 bases from V and 9 from J, leaving 8 bases between them. As DNA, the CDR3 is TGTGCCAGCAGCTTTGGAGGTAGCTACACCTTC. Amino acids: CASSFGGSYTF.

The gene calls are TRBV9 and TRBJ1-5; 11 bases are a match to TRBD1. The V gene end was trimmed by 4 bases and the J gene end by 5 bases; junction bases not matched to a gene: 5. The CDR3 is 15 amino acids. Germline V gives CDR1 SGDLS, CDR2 YYNGEE. The CDR3 bases are TGTGCCAGCAGCACAGGACAGGGGGCTTATCAGCCCCAGCATTTT. Amino acid sequence: CASSTGQGAYQPQHF.

The chain uses TRBV3-1 (or the pseudogene TRBV3-2) and TRBJ2-2; no firm D call. Germline CDR1 reads LGHDT; CDR2 reads YNNKEL (reference sequence). CDR3 length equals 14 residues. V dropped 4 bases and J dropped 7 bases, with 13 bases sitting between them. The CDR3 DNA reads TGTGCCAGCAGCCCCACCGGGTTGGGCGGGGAGCTGTTTTTT. This encodes CASSPTGLGGELFF.

The chain is built from TRBV6-5 and TRBJ1-1, with D hard to call. V was pared by 6 bases and J by 4 bases, with 12 bases between. The CDR3 spans 13 residues. The germline V gene has CDR1 MNHEY and CDR2 SVGAGI. The CDR3 DNA reads as TGTGCCAGCAGAATAGAGGTTGGCACTGAAGCTTTCTTT. Translating it yields CASRIEVGTEAFF.

The V and J genes are TRBV7-9 and TRBJ2-3; 16 nucleotides line up with TRBD2. The V and J ends lost 5 bases and 5 bases, in that order; junction bases with no gene match: 4. The CDR3 loop spans 16 amino acids. Germline values: CDR1 SEHNR, CDR2 FQNEAQ (reference sequence). The CDR3 protein is CASSPGTSGRVDTQYF. For the CDR3, the DNA is TGTGCCAGCAGCCCCGGGACTAGCGGGAGGGTAGATACGCAGTATTTT. Variable domain in full (rest from reference TRBV7-9 and TRBJ2-3): DTGVSQNPRHKITKRGQNVTFRCDPISEHNRLYWYRQTLGQGPEFLTYFQNEAQLEKSRLLSDRFSAERPKGSFSTLEIQRTEQGDSAMYLCASSPGTSGRVDTQYFGPGTRLTVL.

The chain's CDR3 is CASSPSNPYEQYF. CDR3 nucleotide sequence: TGTGCCAGCAGCCCCTCTAATCCCTACGAGCAGTACTTC. The chain recombines TRBV28 with TRBJ2-7; D gene uncertain. V lost 6 bases and J 2 bases, leaving 11 bases between the germline ends. This CDR3 region has 13 residues. Germline values: CDR1 MDHEN, CDR2 SYDVKM.

This clone was detected only a few times. The chain recombines TRBV6-2 or TRBV6-3 with TRBJ1-1; maybe TRBD1 (5 bases). The CDR3 consists of 13 residues. V dropped 2 bases and J dropped 7 bases, with 11 bases sitting between them. The germline V gene encodes CDR1 MNHEY and CDR2 SVGEGT. CDR3 sequence reads: CASSYTGGSEAFF. The DNA for the CDR3 is TGTGCCAGCAGTTACACGGGGGGGAGTGAAGCTTTCTTT.

This chain uses TRBV9 with TRBJ2-1; D is possibly TRBD1 (6 bases). CDR1 is SGDLS and CDR2 is YYNGEE in the germline V gene. V gave up 0 bases and J gave up 3 bases, with 10 bases separating them. There are 15 residues in the CDR3. This chain's CDR3 is CASSVGQGYYNEQFF. The DNA for the CDR3 is TGTGCCAGCAGCGTAGGGCAGGGGTACTACAATGAGCAGTTCTTC.

The CDR3 sequence is CASSPAGEVNEQFF. CDR3 sequence (DNA): TGTGCCAGCTCCCCGGCGGGAGAGGTAAATGAGCAGTTCTTC. The V call is TRBV7-9, the J call TRBJ2-1; 7 bases fit TRBD2. Germline CDR1 reads SEHNR; CDR2 reads FQNEAQ (reference sequence). The CDR3 totals 14 residues. J was trimmed by 7 bases and V by 8 bases; bases with no gene match: 11.

The chain uses TRBV14 and TRBJ1-1, with TRBD1 identical over 7 bases. The CDR3 consists of 15 residues. Germline CDR1 SGHDN, CDR2 FVKESK. Trimming removed 6 bases from V and 6 bases from J; junction bases left unmatched: 13. The CDR3 DNA is TGTGCCAGCAGGCCTAACACAGGACAGGCAGCTGAAGCTTTCTTT. Residues: CASRPNTGQAAEAFF.

Here the CDR3 reads CASSKPLAGGPGRQETQYF. The CDR3 DNA sequence: TGTGCCAGTAGTAAACCACTAGCGGGAGGGCCCGGGAGGCAAGAGACCCAGTACTTC. The J gene is TRBJ2-5, the V gene TRBV19; 13 bases line up with TRBD2. The CDR3 contains 19 residues. Germline CDR1 reads LNHDA; CDR2 reads SQIVND (reference sequence). Germline trimming cut 4 bases from V and 2 bases from J; bases unmatched to any gene: 13.

The gene calls are TRBV6-2 or TRBV6-3 and TRBJ1-2, with D hard to call. Trimming left V 5 bases short and J 3 bases short, with 7 bases between. Germline CDR1 reads MNHEY; CDR2 reads SVGEGT. The CDR3 is 12 residues long. The CDR3 DNA reads TGTGCCAGCAGTCCCGACTACTATGGCTACACCTTC. As protein: CASSPDYYGYTF.

The genes are TRBV14 and TRBJ1-2; no clear D. This CDR3 is built from 14 residues. CDR1 and CDR2 from the germline V gene are SGHDN and FVKESK. V shed 4 bases and J shed 3 bases, with 12 bases lying between them. The CDR3 DNA follows: TGTGCCAGCAGCCGCCCGTCCGGAGACTATGGCTACACCTTC. It yields the protein CASSRPSGDYGYTF.

The rearrangement uses TRBV2 and TRBJ2-3; 7 positions match TRBD2. The CDR3 extends over 13 amino acids. The V segment lost 11 bases and the J segment 2 bases; nucleotides outside the gene matches: 7. CDR1 SNHLY and CDR2 FYNNEI come from the germline V gene. CDR3: CAVWTRVTDTQYF. As DNA, the CDR3 is TGTGCCGTCTGGACTAGGGTCACAGATACGCAGTATTTT.

The chain carries TRBV3-1 (or the pseudogene TRBV3-2) and TRBJ1-1, with a weak D call TRBD1 (6 bases). Germline assignment: CDR1 LGHDT and CDR2 YNNKEL (reference sequence). CDR3 size: 16 residues. The V end lost 2 bases, the J end lost 5 bases, and 18 bases lay between the germline ends. The CDR3 region has the DNA TGTGCCAGCAGCCAACCCAATTACAGGGAGAAGACTGAAGCTTTCTTT. This gives the protein CASSQPNYREKTEAFF.

The chain couples TRBV9 to TRBJ1-6; D not resolved. The CDR3 contains 13 residues. The germline V gene encodes CDR1 SGDLS and CDR2 YYNGEE. The germline V and J ends were trimmed by 3 bases and 6 bases, with 7 bases remaining between them. CDR3 sequence reads: CASSAGVNSPLHF. CDR3 coding DNA: TGTGCCAGCAGCGCCGGGGTTAATTCACCCCTCCACTTT.

The V and J genes are TRBV25-1 and TRBJ1-1, with TRBD1 as a possible D gene (5 bases). The CDR3 contains 13 residues. The germline CDR1 and CDR2 sequences are MGHDK and SYGVNS. Trimming removed 3 bases from V and 6 bases from J, with 11 bases in between. The CDR3 DNA reads TGTGCCAGCAGTGAGGGCCCCAGGGCTGAAGCTTTCTTT. Protein sequence: CASSEGPRAEAFF.

This clone was counted a few times. V usage is TRBV30 and J usage is TRBJ1-1; TRBD1 might be the D (6 bases). Germline V gene lookup returns CDR1 GTSNPN and CDR2 SVGIG (reference sequence). The CDR3 is made up of 13 amino acids. Deletions cut 0 bases from V and 5 bases from J, with 10 bases between. Written as DNA, the CDR3 is TGTGCCTGGAGTGTAACAGGGATGACTGAAGCTTTCTTT. Its protein is CAWSVTGMTEAFF. The variable domain in full, with the rest retrieved from reference TRBV30 and TRBJ1-1, is SQTIHQWPATLVQPVGSPLSLECTVEGTSNPNLYWYRQAAGRGLQLLFYSVGIGQISSEVPQNLSASRPQDRQFILSSKKLLLSDSGFYLCAWSVTGMTEAFFGQGTRLTVV.

V and J are TRBV6-2 or TRBV6-3 and TRBJ2-6; D perhaps matches TRBD2 (5 bases). V lost 0 bases and J lost 2, with 8 bases in between. Per germline, CDR1 MNHEY and CDR2 SVGEGT. This CDR3 region has 16 residues. The CDR3 loop is CASSYSAAAGANVLTF. For the CDR3, the DNA is TGTGCCAGCAGTTACTCAGCGGCAGCTGGGGCCAACGTCCTGACTTTC.